This is a list of T cell receptor beta chains from one sample in a study of neurological immune-mediated disorders. MiXCR was run by TCRdb on the 5' RACE reads, yielding one entry per CDR3 protein. The table records about 30,000 distinct CDR3 sequences, roughly 14% of them present only once. Sequenced: PBMCs. The source is an older man in good health. CDR3s include the opening cysteine and the closing phenylalanine or tryptophan. D genes are given only for firm matches. Some rows mark clone size as missing; the rest say once, few, many or name a class of expanded clone.

v_call: TRBV7-2
j_call: TRBJ2-3
clone_size: many
d_call: NA
cdr3_nt: TGTGCCAGCAGCGGTAGCCCTGGCACAGATACGCAGTATTTT
cdr3_aa: CASSGSPGTDTQYF

v_call: TRBV6-2/TRBV6-3
j_call: TRBJ2-3
clone_size: many
d_call: NA
cdr3_nt: TGTGCCAGCAGTTATGGACTCGCGCAGTATTTT
cdr3_aa: CASSYGLAQYF

v_call: TRBV7-6
j_call: TRBJ2-5
clone_size: NA
d_call: TRBD2
cdr3_nt: TGTGCCAGCAGAGGTCTAGCGGGAGAGACCCAGTACTTC
cdr3_aa: CASRGLAGETQYF

v_call: TRBV7-6
j_call: TRBJ2-2
clone_size: medium-sized
d_call: NA
cdr3_nt: TGTGCCAGCAGCTTAGTGGGACACCACACCGGGGAGCTGTTTTTT
cdr3_aa: CASSLVGHHTGELFF

v_call: TRBV6-2/TRBV6-3
j_call: TRBJ1-1
clone_size: NA
d_call: TRBD1
cdr3_nt: TGTGCCAGCAGTCTTTTTGGGACAGGGGAGAACACTGAAGCTTTCTTT
cdr3_aa: CASSLFGTGENTEAFF

v_call: TRBV6-1
j_call: TRBJ2-5
clone_size: many
d_call: NA
cdr3_nt: TGTGCCAGCGCTCCAAATCGGGGGCACCAAGAGACCCAGTACTTC
cdr3_aa: CASAPNRGHQETQYF

v_call: TRBV12-3/TRBV12-4
j_call: TRBJ2-7
clone_size: NA
d_call: NA
cdr3_nt: TGTGCCAGCAGCCGACCCGGGGCTAGCCCCTACGAGCAGTACTTC
cdr3_aa: CASSRPGASPYEQYF

v_call: TRBV6-4
j_call: TRBJ2-2
clone_size: NA
d_call: TRBD2
cdr3_nt: TGTGCCAACAGTAGACTAGCGGTAGACACCGGGGAGCTGTTTTTT
cdr3_aa: CANSRLAVDTGELFF

v_call: TRBV6-5
j_call: TRBJ2-1
clone_size: large
d_call: TRBD1
cdr3_nt: TGTGCCAGCAGCCCGGGACAGGAAAACAATGAGCAGTTCTTC
cdr3_aa: CASSPGQENNEQFF

v_call: TRBV11-1
j_call: TRBJ2-2
clone_size: many
d_call: NA
cdr3_nt: TGTGCCAGCAGCTTAGCGGGGCGAACCGGGGAGCTGTTTTTT
cdr3_aa: CASSLAGRTGELFF

v_call: TRBV6-5
j_call: TRBJ1-2
clone_size: many
d_call: NA
cdr3_nt: TGTGCCAGCAGTTACTCAGACAGGATCTATGGCTACACCTTC
cdr3_aa: CASSYSDRIYGYTF

v_call: TRBV24-1
j_call: TRBJ1-5
clone_size: many
d_call: NA
cdr3_nt: TGTGCCACCAGTAAGGGAGGGGCCGGTTATCAGCCCCAGCATTTT
cdr3_aa: CATSKGGAGYQPQHF

v_call: TRBV3-1
j_call: TRBJ2-7
clone_size: few
d_call: NA
cdr3_nt: TGTGCCAGCAGCCAAGATGCTGCCTACGAGCAGTACTTC
cdr3_aa: CASSQDAAYEQYF

v_call: TRBV19
j_call: TRBJ2-5
clone_size: many
d_call: NA
cdr3_nt: TGTGCCAGTAGTATTGGCAGCCAAGAGACCCAGTACTTC
cdr3_aa: CASSIGSQETQYF

v_call: TRBV20-1
j_call: TRBJ2-1
clone_size: many
d_call: NA
cdr3_nt: TGCAGTGCTAGAGATTGGCGGAGGGACAAATTCAATGAGCAGTTCTTC
cdr3_aa: CSARDWRRDKFNEQFF

v_call: TRBV6-5
j_call: TRBJ1-2
clone_size: many
d_call: NA
cdr3_nt: TGTGCCAGCAGCCCCCAGGATAACTATGGCTACACCTTC
cdr3_aa: CASSPQDNYGYTF

v_call: TRBV5-1
j_call: TRBJ2-1
clone_size: many
d_call: NA
cdr3_nt: TGCGCCAGCAGCTTGGAGGGGGAAAACAATGAGCAGTTCTTC
cdr3_aa: CASSLEGENNEQFF

v_call: TRBV20-1
j_call: TRBJ1-2
clone_size: many
d_call: NA
cdr3_nt: TGCAGTGCTAGAAACCGAGCTGCGCTCTATGGCTACACCTTC
cdr3_aa: CSARNRAALYGYTF

v_call: TRBV11-2
j_call: TRBJ2-1
clone_size: many
d_call: TRBD2
cdr3_nt: TGTGCCAGCAGCTTCGGACTAGCGGGGATAAGCTCCTACAATGAGCAGTTCTTC
cdr3_aa: CASSFGLAGISSYNEQFF

v_call: TRBV10-3
j_call: TRBJ2-7
clone_size: many
d_call: NA
cdr3_nt: TGTGCCATCATGGTAGAACCTACCGGCTACGAGCAGTACTTC
cdr3_aa: CAIMVEPTGYEQYF

v_call: TRBV25-1
j_call: TRBJ2-3
clone_size: once
d_call: NA
cdr3_nt: TGTGCCAGCAGTTTATCGCGGGGGCGGGATACGCAGTATTTT
cdr3_aa: CASSLSRGRDTQYF

v_call: TRBV12-3/TRBV12-4
j_call: TRBJ2-3
clone_size: many
d_call: TRBD1
cdr3_nt: TGTGCCAGCCCACCGGGACAGGGTGTTACTAGCACAGATACGCAGTATTTT
cdr3_aa: CASPPGQGVTSTDTQYF

v_call: TRBV19
j_call: TRBJ1-2
clone_size: NA
d_call: NA
cdr3_nt: TGTGCCAGTCGGGACCGACCGAGGGATGGCTACACCTTC
cdr3_aa: CASRDRPRDGYTF

v_call: TRBV7-2
j_call: TRBJ1-1
clone_size: many
d_call: NA
cdr3_nt: TGTGCCAGCAGCTGGAGGGGGAACACTGAAGCTTTCTTT
cdr3_aa: CASSWRGNTEAFF

v_call: TRBV15
j_call: TRBJ1-5
clone_size: NA
d_call: TRBD1
cdr3_nt: TGTGCCACCAGCAGGGACAGGGGGCTTAGCAATCAGCCCCAGCATTTT
cdr3_aa: CATSRDRGLSNQPQHF

v_call: TRBV24-1
j_call: TRBJ2-6
clone_size: many
d_call: NA
cdr3_nt: TGTGCCACCAGTGATCCGCGTGAAGGGCCTGGGGCCAACGTCCTGACTTTC
cdr3_aa: CATSDPREGPGANVLTF

v_call: TRBV5-1
j_call: TRBJ2-1
clone_size: many
d_call: NA
cdr3_nt: TGCGCCAGCAGCTTGGCCTCAACAGGGTTTACTGAGCAGTTCTTC
cdr3_aa: CASSLASTGFTEQFF

v_call: TRBV6-2/TRBV6-3
j_call: TRBJ1-6
clone_size: many
d_call: NA
cdr3_nt: TGTGCCAGCAGTTACTCCGAGGCCCTCCCCCTCCACTTT
cdr3_aa: CASSYSEALPLHF

v_call: TRBV7-8
j_call: TRBJ2-2
clone_size: medium-sized
d_call: NA
cdr3_nt: TGTGCCAGCAGCTTAGCATGGGGCACCGGGGAGCTGTTTTTT
cdr3_aa: CASSLAWGTGELFF